This T cell receptor (beta chain) was recorded in a study of cytomegalovirus exposure and HLA in healthy donors. Notes on the study in general: Rarity characterized most TCR sequences, yet some public TCRs appeared in many donors. Analyzed later, association rates of TCRs varied across HLA loci, with DRB1 most and HLA-C fewest. Earlier results showed most TCR beta V segments being productive about 87% or about 30% of the time.

This CDR3 is built from 14 residues. The V gene lost 2 bases and the J gene lost 5 bases, with 8 bases spanning the gap. CDR1 and CDR2 from the germline V gene are SGHNT and YYREEE (reference sequence). Notes on this clone: Its target is unknown.

It was with 60 Vbeta and 13 Jbeta primers that the PCR ran. Generated by immunoSEQ multiplex PCR, the TCRdb table keeps only in-frame clones and is missing some. This sample has tens of thousands of clones, with roughly 80% found just once. These donors, healthy bone marrow donors, were studied. Material for sequencing was PBMCs. The genes are TRBV5-4 and TRBJ1-6; D is perhaps TRBD1 (5 bases). The sequence derives from a woman in her thirties in good health and CMV-seronegative. CDR3 protein: CASSFDRDNSPLHF. DNA of the CDR3: TGTGCCAGCAGCTTCGACAGAGATAATTCACCCCTCCACTTT.